This T cell receptor beta chain was recovered during a study of T cells in narcolepsy. V was shortened by 3 bases and J by 4 bases, with 18 bases between the two germline ends. Germline-derived CDR1 and CDR2 are WSHSY and SAAADI. The CDR3 has 16 amino acids. This clone was observed a single time. The data were produced by immunoSEQ multiplex PCR, yet TCRdb's version contains in-frame clones alone and is incomplete. The table includes some 8,000 clones, about 55% detected once. The sequenced sample consisted of CD45RA- memory CD8+ T cells from PBMCs. The TCR comes from a human donor with narcolepsy. The genes are TRBV10-2 and TRBJ1-2, with D perhaps TRBD1 (5 bases). The CDR3 DNA reads TGCGCCAGCAGTGAAAGGTCAGGGACTCACCTCTATGGCTACACCTTC. Protein: CASSERSGTHLYGYTF.